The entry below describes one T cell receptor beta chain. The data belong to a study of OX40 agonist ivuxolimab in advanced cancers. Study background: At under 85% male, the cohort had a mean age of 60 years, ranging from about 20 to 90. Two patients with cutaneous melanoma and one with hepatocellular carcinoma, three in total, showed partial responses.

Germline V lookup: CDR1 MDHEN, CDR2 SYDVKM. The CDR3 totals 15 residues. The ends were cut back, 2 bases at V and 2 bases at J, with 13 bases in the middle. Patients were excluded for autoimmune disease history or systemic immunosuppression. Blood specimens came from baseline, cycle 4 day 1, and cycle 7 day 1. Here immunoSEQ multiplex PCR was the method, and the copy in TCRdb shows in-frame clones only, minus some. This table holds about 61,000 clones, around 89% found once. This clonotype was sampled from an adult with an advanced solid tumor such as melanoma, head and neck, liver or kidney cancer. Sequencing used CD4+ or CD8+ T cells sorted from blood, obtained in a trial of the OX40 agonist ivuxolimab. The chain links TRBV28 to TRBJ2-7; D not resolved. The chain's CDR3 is CASSLTSRAPYEQYF. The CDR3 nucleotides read TGTGCCAGCAGTTTAACCAGTAGGGCTCCCTACGAGCAGTACTTC.